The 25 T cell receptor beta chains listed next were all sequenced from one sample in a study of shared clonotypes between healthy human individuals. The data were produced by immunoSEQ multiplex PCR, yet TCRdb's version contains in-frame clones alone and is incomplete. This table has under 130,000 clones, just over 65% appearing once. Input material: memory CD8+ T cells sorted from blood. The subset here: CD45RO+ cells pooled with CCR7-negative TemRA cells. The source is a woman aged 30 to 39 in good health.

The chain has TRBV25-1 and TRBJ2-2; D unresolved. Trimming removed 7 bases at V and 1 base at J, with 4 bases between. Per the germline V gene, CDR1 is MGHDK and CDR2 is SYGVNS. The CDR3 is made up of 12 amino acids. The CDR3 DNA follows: TGTGCCAGCATGATGAACACCGGGGAGCTGTTTTTT. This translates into CASMMNTGELFF.

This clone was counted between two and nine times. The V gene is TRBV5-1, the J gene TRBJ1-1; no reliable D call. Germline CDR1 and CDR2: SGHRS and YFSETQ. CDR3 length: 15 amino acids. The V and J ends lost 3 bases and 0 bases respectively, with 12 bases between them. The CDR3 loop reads CASSSNGNMNTEAFF. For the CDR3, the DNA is TGCGCCAGCAGCTCCAACGGCAACATGAACACTGAAGCTTTCTTT.

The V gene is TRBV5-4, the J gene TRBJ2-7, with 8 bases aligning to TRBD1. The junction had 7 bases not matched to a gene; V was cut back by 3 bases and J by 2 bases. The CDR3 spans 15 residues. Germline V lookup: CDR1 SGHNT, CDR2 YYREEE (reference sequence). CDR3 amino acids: CASSSRQGKTYEQYF. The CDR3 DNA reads TGTGCCAGCAGCTCCAGACAGGGGAAGACCTACGAGCAGTACTTC.

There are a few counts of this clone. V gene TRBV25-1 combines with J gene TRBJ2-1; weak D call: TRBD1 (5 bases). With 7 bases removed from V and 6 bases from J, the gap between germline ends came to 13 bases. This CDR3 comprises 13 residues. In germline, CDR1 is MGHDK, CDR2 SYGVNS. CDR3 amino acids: CASTAEQANEQFF. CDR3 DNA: TGTGCCAGCACCGCAGAACAGGCCAATGAGCAGTTCTTC.

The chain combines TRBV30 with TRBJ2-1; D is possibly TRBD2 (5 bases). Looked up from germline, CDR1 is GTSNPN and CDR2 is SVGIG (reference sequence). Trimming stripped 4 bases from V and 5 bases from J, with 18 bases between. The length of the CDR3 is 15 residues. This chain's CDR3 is CAWTRPLGEHNEQFF. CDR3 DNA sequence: TGTGCCTGGACTCGACCCCTCGGGGAACACAATGAGCAGTTCTTC. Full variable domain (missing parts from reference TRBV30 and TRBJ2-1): SQTIHQWPATLVQPVGSPLSLECTVEGTSNPNLYWYRQAAGRGLQLLFYSVGIGQISSEVPQNLSASRPQDRQFILSSKKLLLSDSGFYLCAWTRPLGEHNEQFFGPGTRLTVL.

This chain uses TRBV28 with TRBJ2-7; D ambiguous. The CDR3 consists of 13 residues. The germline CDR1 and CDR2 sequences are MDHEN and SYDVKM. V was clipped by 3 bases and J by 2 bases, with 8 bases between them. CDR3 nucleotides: TGTGCCAGCAGTTTTGGTATGACCTACGAGCAGTACTTC. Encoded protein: CASSFGMTYEQYF. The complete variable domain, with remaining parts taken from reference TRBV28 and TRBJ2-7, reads DVKVTQSSRYLVKRTGEKVFLECVQDMDHENMFWYRQDPGLGLRLIYFSYDVKMKEKGDIPEGYSVSREKKERFSLILESASTNQTSMYLCASSFGMTYEQYFGPGTRLTVT.

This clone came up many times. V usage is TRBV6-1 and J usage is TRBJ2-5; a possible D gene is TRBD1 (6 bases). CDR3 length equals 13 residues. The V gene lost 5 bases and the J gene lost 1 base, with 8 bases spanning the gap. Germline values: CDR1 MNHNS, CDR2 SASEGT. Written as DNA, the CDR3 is TGTGCCAGCAGTAGACAGGCCCAAGAGACCCAGTACTTC. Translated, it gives CASSRQAQETQYF.

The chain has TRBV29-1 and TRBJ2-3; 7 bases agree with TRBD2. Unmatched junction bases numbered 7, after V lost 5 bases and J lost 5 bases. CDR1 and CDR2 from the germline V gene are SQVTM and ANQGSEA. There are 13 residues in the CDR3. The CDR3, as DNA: TGCAGCGTTCTAGCGGAAAGGCGAGATACGCAGTATTTT. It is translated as CSVLAERRDTQYF.

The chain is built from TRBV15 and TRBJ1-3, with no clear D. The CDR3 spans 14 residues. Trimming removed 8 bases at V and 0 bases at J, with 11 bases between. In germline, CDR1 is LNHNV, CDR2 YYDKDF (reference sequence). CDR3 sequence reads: CATSLPSSGNTIYF. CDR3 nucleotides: TGTGCCACCTCGTTACCCTCCTCTGGAAACACCATATATTTT.

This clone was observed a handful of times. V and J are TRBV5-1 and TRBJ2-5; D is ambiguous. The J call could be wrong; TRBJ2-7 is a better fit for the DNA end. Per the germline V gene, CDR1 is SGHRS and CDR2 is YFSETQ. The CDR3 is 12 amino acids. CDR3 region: CASNAYDGEQYF. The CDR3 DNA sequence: TGCGCCAGCAACGCCTATGACGGCGAGCAGTACTTC.

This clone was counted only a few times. The CDR3 region is CASSYSRAGAKEQFF. CDR3 coding DNA: TGTGCCAGCAGTTACTCGAGAGCAGGGGCCAAAGAGCAGTTCTTC. The V call is TRBV6-6, the J call TRBJ2-1; D is possibly TRBD1 (6 bases). The CDR3 spans 15 residues. V lost 0 bases and J 10 bases, leaving 16 bases between the germline ends. CDR1 and CDR2 (germline): MNHNY, SVGAGI (reference sequence).

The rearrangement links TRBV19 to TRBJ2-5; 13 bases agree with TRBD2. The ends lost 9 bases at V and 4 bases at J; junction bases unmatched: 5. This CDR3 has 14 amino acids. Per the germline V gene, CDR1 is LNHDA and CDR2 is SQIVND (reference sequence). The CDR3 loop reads CASRLAGGTETQYF. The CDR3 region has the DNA TGTGCCAGCCGACTAGCGGGGGGAACAGAGACCCAGTACTTC.

CDR3 amino acids: CASSCPHRGRFTYGYTF. The CDR3, as DNA: TGTGCCAGCAGCTGCCCTCACAGGGGGCGCTTCACCTACGGCTACACCTTC. The chain uses TRBV5-6 and TRBJ1-2; 9 bases match TRBD1. Germline V lookup: CDR1 SGHDT, CDR2 YYEEEE. V gave up 3 bases and J gave up 8 bases; unmatched junction bases: 17. The CDR3 is 17 residues long.

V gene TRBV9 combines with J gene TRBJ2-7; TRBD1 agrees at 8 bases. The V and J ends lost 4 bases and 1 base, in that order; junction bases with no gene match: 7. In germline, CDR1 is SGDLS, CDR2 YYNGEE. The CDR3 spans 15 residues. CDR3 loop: CASSLRDRGSYEQYF. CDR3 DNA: TGTGCCAGCAGCCTACGTGACAGGGGATCCTACGAGCAGTACTTC.

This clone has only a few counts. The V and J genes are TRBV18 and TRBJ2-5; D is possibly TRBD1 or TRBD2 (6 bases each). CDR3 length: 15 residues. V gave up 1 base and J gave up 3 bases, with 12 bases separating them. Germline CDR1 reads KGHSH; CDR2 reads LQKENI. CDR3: CASSPRPGAEETQYF. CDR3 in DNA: TGTGCCAGCTCACCACGTCCGGGGGCGGAAGAGACCCAGTACTTC.

CDR3 coding DNA: TGTGCCAGCTCCCCCACGGGGGAGGGCACAGATACGCAGTATTTT. The encoded protein is CASSPTGEGTDTQYF. The V call is TRBV18, the J call TRBJ2-3, with TRBD2 as a possible D gene (6 bases). Germline V gives CDR1 KGHSH, CDR2 LQKENI. The CDR3 contains 15 residues. V gave up 6 bases and J gave up 1 base, with 14 bases separating them. Based on the CDR3 plus reference TRBV18 and TRBJ2-3, the full variable domain is NAGVMQNPRHLVRRRGQEARLRCSPMKGHSHVYWYRQLPEEGLKFMVYLQKENIIDESGMPKERFSAEFPKEGPSILRIQQVVRGDSAAYFCASSPTGEGTDTQYFGPGTRLTVL.

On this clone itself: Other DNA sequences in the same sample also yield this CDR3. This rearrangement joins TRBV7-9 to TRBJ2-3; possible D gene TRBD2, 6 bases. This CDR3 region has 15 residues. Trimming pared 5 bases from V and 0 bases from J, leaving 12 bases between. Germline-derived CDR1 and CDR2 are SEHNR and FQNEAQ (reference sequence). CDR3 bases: TGTGCCAGCAGCCCCCCGGGGGTCAGCACAGATACGCAGTATTTT. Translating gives CASSPPGVSTDTQYF.

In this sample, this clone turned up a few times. Here the CDR3 reads CASSQGLAGTTRNSYNEQFF. CDR3 nucleotides: TGCGCCAGCAGTCAGGGGCTAGCGGGGACGACAAGGAACTCCTACAATGAGCAGTTCTTC. This chain connects TRBV23-1 to TRBJ2-1; 9 positions match TRBD2. TRBV23-1 is recorded as an ORF, its role being uncertain. The CDR3 consists of 20 residues. V lost 3 bases and J lost 0; bases outside the gene matches: 15.

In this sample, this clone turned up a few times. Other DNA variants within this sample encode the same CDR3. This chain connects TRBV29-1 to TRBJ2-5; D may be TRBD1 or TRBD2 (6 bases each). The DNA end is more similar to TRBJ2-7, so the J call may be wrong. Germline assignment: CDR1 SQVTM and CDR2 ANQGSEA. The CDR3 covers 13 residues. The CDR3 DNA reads TGCAGCGTTGGGTCGGGAGAAGGGGGCGAGCAGTACTTC. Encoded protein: CSVGSGEGGEQYF.

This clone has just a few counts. The DNA of the CDR3 is TGTGCCAGCAGTCCCGGGACAGGGGTGAATCAGCCCCAGCATTTT. Its translation is CASSPGTGVNQPQHF. The chain couples TRBV27 to TRBJ1-5, with TRBD1 matching 10 bases. The germline V gene has CDR1 MNHEY and CDR2 SMNVEV (reference sequence). V was clipped by 5 bases and J by 4 bases; unmatched bases: 5. The CDR3 totals 15 residues.

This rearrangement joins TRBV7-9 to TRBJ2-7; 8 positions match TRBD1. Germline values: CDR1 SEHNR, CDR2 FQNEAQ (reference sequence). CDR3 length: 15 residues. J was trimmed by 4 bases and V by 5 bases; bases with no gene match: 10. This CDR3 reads CASSRALQGAYEQYF. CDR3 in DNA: TGTGCCAGCAGCCGAGCTTTGCAGGGGGCTTACGAGCAGTACTTC.

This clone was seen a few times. In DNA form, the CDR3 reads TGTGCCAGCAGCTTGGAACCAGGCGACGTCTATGGCTACACCTTC. Encoded protein: CASSLEPGDVYGYTF. The J gene is TRBJ1-2, the V gene TRBV5-4; D is unclear. Trimming cost V 0 bases and J 4 bases, with 13 bases left between them. The CDR3 has 15 amino acids. The germline V gene encodes CDR1 SGHNT and CDR2 YYREEE (reference sequence).

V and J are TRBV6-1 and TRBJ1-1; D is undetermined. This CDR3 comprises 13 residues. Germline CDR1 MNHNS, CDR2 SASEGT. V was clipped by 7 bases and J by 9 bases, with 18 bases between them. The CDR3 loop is CASKLERLAKAFF. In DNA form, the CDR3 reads TGTGCCAGCAAGTTAGAGAGGTTGGCGAAAGCTTTCTTT.

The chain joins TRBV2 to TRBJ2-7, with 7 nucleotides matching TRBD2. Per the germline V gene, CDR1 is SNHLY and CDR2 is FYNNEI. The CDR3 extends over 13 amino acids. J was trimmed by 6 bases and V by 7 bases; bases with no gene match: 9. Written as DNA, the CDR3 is TGTGCCAGCAAAGCAAGCGGGACCGGCGAGCAGTACTTC. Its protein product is CASKASGTGEQYF.

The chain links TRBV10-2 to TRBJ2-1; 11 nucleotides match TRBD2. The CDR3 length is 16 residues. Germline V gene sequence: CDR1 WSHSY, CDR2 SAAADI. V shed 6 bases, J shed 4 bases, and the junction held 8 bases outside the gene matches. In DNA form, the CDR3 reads TGCGCCAGCAGAAAGACTAGCGGGATATTTTACAATGAGCAGTTCTTC. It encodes CASRKTSGIFYNEQFF.